The T cell receptor (beta chain) under discussion was sequenced for a study of blood T cell repertoires in COVID-19. Study overall: Sites in the United States, Italy and Spain provided acute and convalescent COVID-19 samples. T cells, B-cell-depleted T cells, or PBMCs supplied cDNA or gDNA.

Authors' data handling: Reference gene primer amplification yielded estimated nucleated cell counts. Measured with immunoSEQ multiplex PCR; TCRdb has only the in-frame clones, and not every one. V, J and clone size were drawn from that table, and D and trimming were deduced from the DNA. The profile shows roughly 97,000 clones, approximately 89% of them singletons. The CDR3 runs 18 residues. Per germline, CDR1 SNHLY and CDR2 FYNNEI. Between the trimmed V and J ends, which lost 1 base and 7 bases, there was a span of 24 bases. V and J are TRBV2 and TRBJ2-3, with D hard to call. Sequenced sample: peripheral blood. The sequence was obtained from a human donor in a cohort sampled during active COVID-19. This CDR3 is CASSEDPPISTVRNTQYF. The CDR3 DNA sequence: TGTGCCAGCAGTGAAGACCCACCGATCTCCACGGTCCGAAATACGCAGTATTTT. The full variable domain, rest sourced from reference TRBV2 and TRBJ2-3, is EPEVTQTPSHQVTQMGQEVILRCVPISNHLYFYWYRQILGQKVEFLVSFYNNEISEKSEIFDDQFSVERPDGSNFTLKIRSTKLEDSAMYFCASSEDPPISTVRNTQYFGPGTRLTVL.